Each of the 12 T cell receptor beta chains below was sequenced from the same sample in a study of blood T cell repertoires in COVID-19. Measured with immunoSEQ multiplex PCR; TCRdb has only the in-frame clones, and not every one. The sample shows almost 500,000 clones, 88% of them seen only once. The sequenced material came from PBMCs or T cells enriched from blood (not recorded which). The receptors were sampled from a woman aged 60-75 years who had recovered from COVID-19.

CDR3 loop: CASSPRPDRESGGYTF. The CDR3 nucleotides read TGTGCCAGCTCACCACGACCGGACAGGGAATCAGGTGGCTACACCTTC. The chain couples TRBV18 to TRBJ1-2; 8 nucleotides align to TRBD1. This CDR3 spans 16 amino acids. V lost 1 base and J lost 7; bases outside the gene matches: 11. Germline CDR1 KGHSH, CDR2 LQKENI. Drawing the rest from reference TRBV18 and TRBJ1-2, the complete variable domain is NAGVMQNPRHLVRRRGQEARLRCSPMKGHSHVYWYRQLPEEGLKFMVYLQKENIIDESGMPKERFSAEFPKEGPSILRIQQVVRGDSAAYFCASSPRPDRESGGYTFGSGTRLTVV.

This chain links TRBV7-8 with TRBJ2-1; 8 nucleotides match TRBD2. Trimming removed 4 bases from V and 8 bases from J; junction bases left unmatched: 7. CDR3 size: 14 residues. Germline lookup yields CDR1 SGHVS and CDR2 FQNEAQ. The CDR3 here is CASSYSGDADEQFF. The CDR3, as DNA: TGTGCCAGCAGCTATAGCGGGGACGCGGATGAGCAGTTCTTC.

The chain combines TRBV14 with TRBJ2-2; D may be TRBD1 (6 bases). This CDR3 region has 15 residues. V was cut by 4 bases and J by 5 bases, with 14 bases left in between. Germline values: CDR1 SGHDN, CDR2 FVKESK. CDR3 in amino acids: CASSRAGTITGELFF. CDR3 DNA: TGTGCCAGCAGCCGGGCCGGGACAATAACCGGGGAGCTGTTTTTT.

The chain has TRBV4-1 and TRBJ1-5; 10 bases are shared with TRBD1. V was pared by 3 bases and J by 3 bases, with 11 bases of the junction left unmatched. Per the germline V gene, CDR1 is MGHRA and CDR2 is YSYEKL. The CDR3 has 18 residues. CDR3 protein: CASSHNVGQGSDNQPQHF. The CDR3 nucleotides read TGCGCCAGCAGCCACAACGTGGGACAGGGGAGCGACAATCAGCCCCAGCATTTT.

The chain uses TRBV5-6 and TRBJ1-3; 9 bases are shared with TRBD1. J lost 1 base, V lost 4 bases, and 6 bases had no gene match. Germline V gives CDR1 SGHDT, CDR2 YYEEEE. This CDR3 is 16 amino acids long. The CDR3 here is CASSRLGTGSGNTIYF. In nucleotides, the CDR3 is TGTGCCAGCAGCCGCCTAGGGACAGGGTCTGGAAACACCATATATTTT.

V is TRBV2 and J is TRBJ2-3, with D possibly being TRBD2 (6 bases). CDR1 is SNHLY, CDR2 FYNNEI, per germline. The CDR3 runs to 15 residues. V was trimmed by 1 base and J by 6 bases, leaving 14 bases between them. The CDR3 bases are TGTGCCAGCAGTGAAGGGCGGGGCCGCCCGGATACGCAGTATTTT. As protein: CASSEGRGRPDTQYF. Variable domain in full (rest from reference TRBV2 and TRBJ2-3): EPEVTQTPSHQVTQMGQEVILRCVPISNHLYFYWYRQILGQKVEFLVSFYNNEISEKSEIFDDQFSVERPDGSNFTLKIRSTKLEDSAMYFCASSEGRGRPDTQYFGPGTRLTVL.

DNA for the CDR3: TGCGCCAGCAGCGCATCGGACAGGGGCGTCACTGAAGCTTTCTTT. This translates into CASSASDRGVTEAFF. The V call is TRBV10-1, the J call TRBJ1-1; 9 bases fit TRBD1. V lost 6 bases to trimming and J lost 4 bases; unmatched junction nucleotides: 9. Germline CDR1 and CDR2: WNHNN and SYGVQD (reference sequence). The CDR3 runs to 15 residues.

DNA of the CDR3: TGTGCCAGCAGCTCGACCCCGGGGAGCGGGGGGAACACCGGGGAGCTGTTTTTT. Encoded protein: CASSSTPGSGGNTGELFF. The chain recombines TRBV11-2 with TRBJ2-2; 8 bases line up with TRBD2. This CDR3 spans 18 amino acids. CDR1 is SGHAT and CDR2 is FQNNGV in the germline V gene. V gave up 4 bases and J gave up 1 base; unmatched junction bases: 11.

This clone was picked up a small number of times. The chain carries TRBV18 and TRBJ1-6; no clear D gene. V was trimmed by 3 bases and J by 0 bases, leaving 9 bases between them. This CDR3 has 16 amino acids. Germline V gene lookup returns CDR1 KGHSH and CDR2 LQKENI. The CDR3 DNA reads TGTGCCAGCTCACCGGAACGGAGCTCCTATAATTCACCCCTCCACTTT. Protein sequence: CASSPERSSYNSPLHF.

The chain employs TRBV10-1 and TRBJ2-2; 7 nucleotides line up with TRBD2. CDR1 WNHNN and CDR2 SYGVQD come from the germline V gene (reference sequence). CDR3 size: 15 residues. V gave up 10 bases and J gave up 3 bases; unmatched junction bases: 11. The CDR3 is CATRGETSDTGELFF. In nucleotides, the CDR3 is TGCGCCACCCGGGGGGAGACGTCGGACACCGGGGAGCTGTTTTTT.

The rearrangement joins TRBV19 to TRBJ2-1, with D possibly being TRBD2 (7 bases). Germline CDR1 reads LNHDA; CDR2 reads SQIVND (reference sequence). Trimming cost V 1 base and J 0 bases, with 13 bases left between them. The CDR3 has 17 amino acids. CDR3 sequence: CASSIVGGAGSYNEQFF. CDR3 bases: TGTGCCAGTAGTATAGTTGGGGGGGCGGGCTCCTACAATGAGCAGTTCTTC. The full variable domain, its missing parts supplied by reference TRBV19 and TRBJ2-1, is DGGITQSPKYLFRKEGQNVTLSCEQNLNHDAMYWYRQDPGQGLRLIYYSQIVNDFQKGDIAEGYSVSREKKESFPLTVTSAQKNPTAFYLCASSIVGGAGSYNEQFFGPGTRLTVL.

The chain has TRBV9 and TRBJ2-1; possibly TRBD2 for D (6 bases). Germline V gene lookup returns CDR1 SGDLS and CDR2 YYNGEE. The CDR3 spans 15 residues. Trimming took 0 bases from V and 7 from J, leaving 14 bases between them. In DNA, the CDR3 is TGTGCCAGCAGCGTAGGCCCCGGGACTCGAAATGAGCAGTTCTTC. It translates to CASSVGPGTRNEQFF.